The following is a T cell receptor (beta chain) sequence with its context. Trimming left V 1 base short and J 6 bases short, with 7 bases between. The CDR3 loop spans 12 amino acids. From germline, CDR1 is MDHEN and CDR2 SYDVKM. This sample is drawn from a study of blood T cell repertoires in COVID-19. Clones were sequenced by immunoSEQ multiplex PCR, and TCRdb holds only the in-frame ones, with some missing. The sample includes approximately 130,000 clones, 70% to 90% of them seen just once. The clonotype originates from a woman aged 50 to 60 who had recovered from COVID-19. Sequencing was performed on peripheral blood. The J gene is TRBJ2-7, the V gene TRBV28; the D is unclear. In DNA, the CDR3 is TGTGCCAGCAGTTTATATGCCGGCGAGCAGTACTTC. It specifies CASSLYAGEQYF.